The next 2 T cell receptor beta chains were all read from a single sample in a study of Tregs in tolerant kidney transplant recipients. Recipients received nonmyeloablative bone marrow transplants from related graft donors, with transient mixed chimerism. Using immunoSEQ multiplex PCR, the repertoire was profiled, and TCRdb retains in-frame clones only, with some absent. The sample contains some 50,000 clones, roughly 87% of which appear only once. The specimen was CD8+ T cells from blood (PBMCs), collected 12 months after the transplant. These receptors originate from a human patient who received a combined kidney and bone marrow transplant. T cells may partly derive from the graft donor.

The genes are TRBV27 and TRBJ2-3; TRBD2 aligns across 7 bases. This CDR3 spans 15 amino acids. V was clipped by 4 bases and J by 2 bases; unmatched bases: 6. Per germline, CDR1 MNHEY and CDR2 SMNVEV (reference sequence). CDR3 loop: CASSSEAGYTDTQYF. CDR3 coding DNA: TGTGCCAGCAGTTCAGAAGCGGGGTACACAGATACGCAGTATTTT.

The chain uses TRBV7-3 and TRBJ2-1; TRBD1 matches 9 bases. J lost 6 bases, V lost 4 bases, and 7 bases had no gene match. Germline V gene sequence: CDR1 SGHTA, CDR2 FQGTGA. The CDR3 sequence is 15 residues long. In nucleotides, the CDR3 is TGTGCCAGCAGCTCAACAGGGGGCTGGGGCAATGAGCAGTTCTTC. This encodes CASSSTGGWGNEQFF.